Below are 18 T cell receptor beta chains sequenced from a single sample in a study of blood T cell repertoires in COVID-19. Clones were sequenced by immunoSEQ multiplex PCR, and TCRdb holds only the in-frame ones, with some missing. The table shows fewer than 150,000 clones, with 85% occurring only once. The specimen sequenced was peripheral blood. Receptors originate from a human donor in a cohort sampled during active COVID-19.

The chain combines TRBV19 with TRBJ1-2; no definite D call. Trimming removed 5 bases at V and 0 bases at J, with 7 bases between. The CDR3 covers 13 residues. Per germline, CDR1 LNHDA and CDR2 SQIVND (reference sequence). In nucleotides, the CDR3 is TGTGCCAGTAGTCTTTTAGCTAACTATGGCTACACCTTC. It specifies CASSLLANYGYTF.

The chain employs TRBV12-3 or TRBV12-4 and TRBJ2-1; maybe TRBD2 (5 bases). The V end was cut by 6 bases, the J end by 9 bases, with 12 bases between. The CDR3 totals 12 residues. The CDR3 loop is CASSRTRGEQFF. The CDR3 coding sequence is TGTGCCAGCAGCCGTACCCGGGGTGAGCAGTTCTTC.

The rearrangement links TRBV6-1 to TRBJ2-7; TRBD2 matches at 12 bases. The CDR3 is 15 residues long. Germline lookup yields CDR1 MNHNS and CDR2 SASEGT. Trimming at V came to 2 bases and at J to 7 bases, leaving 6 bases not matched to a gene. CDR3 sequence (DNA): TGTGCCAGCAGTGAACTAGCGGGGGGGCCTGGGGAGCAGTACTTC. The encoded protein is CASSELAGGPGEQYF.

The chain uses TRBV4-1 and TRBJ1-6, with TRBD1 matching 7 bases. Per germline, CDR1 MGHRA and CDR2 YSYEKL. The V segment lost 0 bases and the J segment 13 bases; nucleotides outside the gene matches: 9. There are 15 residues in the CDR3. The CDR3 coding sequence is TGCGCCAGCAGCCAAGAAGAGACAGGGTGGAGGCCCCTCCACTTT. Encoded protein: CASSQEETGWRPLHF.

This clone has more than one count but fewer than ten. V is TRBV5-1 and J is TRBJ2-1; 7 bases are a match to TRBD2. The CDR3 is 14 residues long. The germline gives CDR1 SGHRS, CDR2 YFSETQ. V shed 0 bases, J shed 10 bases, and the junction held 7 bases outside the gene matches. The CDR3 region is CASSLGLASGEQFF. CDR3 DNA sequence: TGCGCCAGCAGCTTGGGACTAGCCTCAGGGGAGCAGTTCTTC.

This clone was observed a few times. The sample carries other DNA sequences with the same CDR3. The gene calls are TRBV28 and TRBJ2-7; D remains unclear. Germline CDR1 and CDR2: MDHEN and SYDVKM. The CDR3 sequence is 12 residues long. Between the trimmed V and J ends, which lost 1 base and 3 bases, there was a span of 4 bases. The CDR3 is CASSLSLYEQYF. The DNA of the CDR3 is TGTGCCAGCAGTTTATCTCTCTACGAGCAGTACTTC.

The rearrangement links TRBV3-1 (or the pseudogene TRBV3-2) to TRBJ1-1; D is uncertain. Germline-derived CDR1 and CDR2 are LGHDT and YNNKEL (reference sequence). The CDR3 totals 13 residues. With 4 bases removed from V and 10 bases from J, the gap between germline ends came to 16 bases. The CDR3 loop is CASSLMGNGVAFF. CDR3 nucleotide sequence: TGTGCCAGCAGCCTAATGGGCAACGGGGTAGCTTTCTTT.

The rearrangement uses TRBV12-3 or TRBV12-4 and TRBJ2-2; unclear D gene. There are 12 residues in the CDR3. With 4 bases removed from V and 8 bases from J, the gap between germline ends came to 8 bases. CDR3 sequence reads: CASSWSGGELFF. CDR3 nucleotides: TGTGCCAGCAGTTGGAGTGGAGGGGAGCTGTTTTTT.

This chain joins TRBV6-2 or TRBV6-3 and TRBJ1-3; D may be TRBD1 (5 bases). V shed 5 bases and J shed 3 bases, with 8 bases lying between them. Per the germline V gene, CDR1 is MNHEY and CDR2 is SVGEGT. The CDR3 loop spans 13 amino acids. CDR3 region: CASSLDSGNTIYF. CDR3 bases: TGTGCCAGCAGTCTAGACAGTGGAAACACCATATATTTT.

This clone has just one count. The V gene is TRBV29-1, the J gene TRBJ1-1; D unresolved. There are 13 residues in the CDR3. CDR1 is SQVTM and CDR2 is ANQGSEA in the germline V gene. Between the trimmed V and J ends, which lost 1 base and 4 bases, there was a span of 10 bases. CDR3 loop: CSVEGAGSTEAFF. In DNA, the CDR3 is TGCAGCGTTGAAGGGGCCGGGAGCACTGAAGCTTTCTTT.

The table lists this clone with a few counts. The chain is built from TRBV28 and TRBJ1-1; D unclear. V lost 7 bases, J lost 3 bases, and 18 bases lay in between. The length of the CDR3 is 15 residues. In germline, CDR1 is MDHEN, CDR2 SYDVKM. The DNA for the CDR3 is TGTGCCAGCACCAAAGCTGGTCACGGGGACACTGAAGCTTTCTTT. Protein: CASTKAGHGDTEAFF.

This sequence joins TRBV5-4 and TRBJ2-3; D uncertain. Trimming removed 0 bases from V and 3 bases from J, with 5 bases in between. The CDR3 length is 13 residues. Germline V gene data show CDR1 as SGHNT and CDR2 as YYREEE (reference sequence). CDR3 sequence: CASSLVATDTQYF. The CDR3, as DNA: TGTGCCAGCAGCTTGGTGGCAACAGATACGCAGTATTTT.

This rearrangement joins TRBV4-2 to TRBJ2-3; 8 bases align to TRBD2. The germline gives CDR1 LGHNA, CDR2 YNFKEQ. The junction had 5 bases not matched to a gene; V was cut back by 4 bases and J by 2 bases. The CDR3 consists of 15 residues. CDR3 sequence reads: CASSPRGGLTDTQYF. The CDR3 nucleotides read TGTGCCAGCAGCCCCCGGGGGGGCCTCACAGATACGCAGTATTTT.

The chain couples TRBV6-1 to TRBJ1-2; 7 nucleotides align to TRBD1. This CDR3 region has 16 residues. The V gene end was trimmed by 0 bases and the J gene end by 2 bases; junction bases not matched to a gene: 6. CDR1 and CDR2 (germline): MNHNS, SASEGT. The CDR3 loop reads CASSEARMTGNYGYTF. The CDR3 nucleotides are TGTGCCAGCAGTGAAGCGCGAATGACAGGGAACTATGGCTACACCTTC.

This clone was seen only a few times. This rearrangement joins TRBV5-1 to TRBJ1-3; 8 bases agree with TRBD1. The CDR3 is made up of 14 amino acids. Germline-derived CDR1 and CDR2 are SGHRS and YFSETQ. Trimming took 4 bases from V and 3 from J; bases not matched to a gene: 3. Here the CDR3 reads CASSVDRGGNTIYF. DNA for the CDR3: TGCGCCAGCAGCGTTGACAGGGGTGGAAACACCATATATTTT.

The rearrangement uses TRBV7-2 and TRBJ1-6; D uncertain. CDR3 length equals 16 residues. V was clipped by 1 base and J by 9 bases, with 16 bases between them. CDR1 SGHTA and CDR2 FQGNSA come from the germline V gene. The CDR3 spells CASSLVGSPGGSPLHF. CDR3 coding DNA: TGTGCCAGCAGCTTAGTTGGATCTCCCGGCGGTTCACCCCTCCACTTT. Supplemented by reference TRBV7-2 and TRBJ1-6, the full variable domain reads GAGVSQSPSNKVTEKGKDVELRCDPISGHTALYWYRQSLGQGLEFLIYFQGNSAPDKSGLPSDRFSAERTGGSVSTLTIQRTQQEDSAVYLCASSLVGSPGGSPLHFGNGTRLTVT.

This chain connects TRBV5-1 to TRBJ2-1, with 7 bases lining up with TRBD1. Per the germline V gene, CDR1 is SGHRS and CDR2 is YFSETQ. The ends lost 7 bases at V and 3 bases at J; junction bases unmatched: 13. The CDR3 spans 16 residues. The CDR3: CASGGSEGASYNEQFF. In DNA form, the CDR3 reads TGCGCCAGCGGGGGATCTGAGGGGGCCAGCTACAATGAGCAGTTCTTC.

Only one count was recorded for this clone. The rearrangement links TRBV5-1 to TRBJ1-1; no reliable D call. Trimming left V 3 bases short and J 9 bases short, with 12 bases between. Looked up from germline, CDR1 is SGHRS and CDR2 is YFSETQ. This CDR3 comprises 12 residues. The CDR3 DNA reads TGCGCCAGCAGCTCCGACGTAACTAAAGCTTTCTTT. It specifies CASSSDVTKAFF. The complete variable domain, with remaining parts taken from reference TRBV5-1 and TRBJ1-1, reads KAGVTQTPRYLIKTRGQQVTLSCSPISGHRSVSWYQQTPGQGLQFLFEYFSETQRNKGNFPGRFSGRQFSNSRSEMNVSTLELGDSALYLCASSSDVTKAFFGQGTRLTVV.